These T cell receptor beta chains were read from a single sample in a study of blood T cells in healthy people across ages. TCRdb reanalysed the 5' RACE reads using MiXCR and keeps one entry per CDR3 protein. The data hold hundreds of thousands of distinct CDR3 sequences, with roughly 43% observed a single time. The sample comprised blood. The receptors originated from an elderly man in good health. The CDR3 runs from the conserved cysteine through the conserved F or W. Each record gives: J gene, clone size, V gene, D gene, CDR3 protein, CDR3 DNA. The D gene is left open where the match is weak. Not all rows give a size; the values are once, few, many and, for expanded clones, a class.

TRBJ1-3	-	TRBV7-2	-	CASSPRDLSGNTIYF	TGTGCCAGCAGCCCCCGGGACCTCTCTGGAAACACCATATATTTT
TRBJ2-7	many	TRBV25-1	TRBD2	CASSDRTRKTYEQYF	TGTGCCAGCAGTGATAGGACTAGGAAGACCTACGAGCAGTACTTC
TRBJ2-5	-	TRBV27	-	CASLNGGGGRNEQYF	TGTGCCAGCCTGAATGGAGGGGGCGGGAGGAATGAGCAGTACTTC
TRBJ1-1	-	TRBV12-3/TRBV12-4	TRBD1	CASSSRQGSANTEAFF	TGTGCCAGCAGTTCTCGACAGGGGTCGGCGAACACTGAAGCTTTCTTT
TRBJ1-2	-	TRBV13	TRBD1	CASSSRPGQGIYGYTF	TGTGCCAGCAGCTCCAGACCGGGACAGGGGATCTATGGCTACACCTTC
TRBJ2-4	-	TRBV27	TRBD2	CASGVAGEVYERYF	TGTGCCAGCGGAGTAGCGGGAGAAGTCTACGAGCGGTACTTC
TRBJ2-1	-	TRBV3-1	TRBD1	CASSQAGGEHNEQFF	TGTGCCAGCAGCCAAGCAGGGGGTGAGCACAATGAGCAGTTCTTC
TRBJ2-7	-	TRBV5-1	TRBD1	CARSPRQGDGEQYF	TGCGCCCGCAGCCCCCGACAGGGTGACGGCGAGCAGTACTTC
TRBJ2-7	-	TRBV4-2	-	CVSSQATPYYEQYF	TGTGTCAGCAGCCAGGCCACACCTTACTACGAGCAGTACTTC
TRBJ2-7	-	TRBV7-2	TRBD2	CASSRGTSGANEQYF	TGTGCCAGCAGCCGCGGGACTAGCGGGGCAAATGAGCAGTACTTC
TRBJ1-5	-	TRBV6-6	-	CASSKTENLGLTQHF	TGTGCCAGCAGTAAGACAGAGAACCTGGGTCTGACCCAGCATTTT
TRBJ2-7	-	TRBV4-2	-	CASSQDWSSEQYF	TGTGCCAGCAGCCAAGACTGGTCCAGTGAGCAGTACTTC
TRBJ2-1	-	TRBV4-2	-	CASSQGLDNEQFF	TGTGCCAGCAGCCAGGGTTTAGACAATGAGCAGTTCTTC
TRBJ2-1	few	TRBV15	-	CATSREGGRNNEQFF	TGTGCCACCAGCAGAGAAGGGGGACGGAACAATGAGCAGTTCTTC
TRBJ2-1	-	TRBV28	TRBD1	CASSRTGGLYNEQFF	TGTGCCAGCAGCCGGACAGGGGGGCTCTACAATGAGCAGTTCTTC
TRBJ1-1	-	TRBV25-1	-	CASTDRAGWRTEAFF	TGTGCCAGCACGGACCGGGCGGGTTGGCGCACTGAAGCTTTCTTT
TRBJ2-1	few	TRBV10-2	TRBD2	CASSERTSGLNEQFF	TGCGCCAGCAGTGAGAGGACTAGCGGGCTCAATGAGCAGTTCTTC
TRBJ1-2	few	TRBV5-6	-	CASSATMNYGYTF	TGTGCCAGCAGCGCAACAATGAACTATGGCTACACCTTC
TRBJ2-5	many	TRBV7-9	TRBD1	CASSLRDSLQETQYF	TGTGCCAGCAGCCTACGGGACAGCCTCCAAGAGACCCAGTACTTC
TRBJ2-7	few	TRBV12-3/TRBV12-4	-	CASTSGPLRGQQYF	TGTGCCAGCACCTCGGGGCCTCTGCGGGGTCAGCAGTACTTC
TRBJ2-3	once	TRBV18	-	CASSPIPTNTDTQYF	TGTGCCAGCTCACCCATCCCTACCAACACAGATACGCAGTATTTT
TRBJ2-3	many	TRBV20-1	TRBD2	CSLSGTSGADTQYF	TGCAGTTTATCCGGGACTAGCGGGGCAGATACGCAGTATTTT
TRBJ2-7	-	TRBV20-1	-	CSASEAYEQYF	TGCAGTGCGAGCGAAGCCTACGAGCAGTACTTC
TRBJ2-7	-	TRBV7-9	-	CASSFGLGNNEQYF	TGTGCCAGCAGCTTTGGCCTGGGGAACAATGAGCAGTACTTC
TRBJ1-5	-	TRBV28	-	CASSTHIPGQGEYSNQPQHF	TGTGCCAGCAGCACGCACATCCCGGGACAAGGGGAATATAGCAATCAGCCCCAGCATTTT
TRBJ2-7	few	TRBV7-2	-	CASSLRGASSPSGEQYF	TGTGCCAGCAGCTTACGAGGGGCTTCTTCCCCATCTGGGGAGCAGTACTTC
TRBJ1-4	-	TRBV5-1	TRBD1	CASSSSLQGARANEKLFF	TGCGCCAGCAGCTCATCGTTACAGGGGGCGCGGGCTAATGAAAAACTGTTTTTT
TRBJ2-7	-	TRBV20-1	-	CSARGSQSHYEQYF	TGCAGTGCTAGAGGCTCGCAAAGTCACTACGAGCAGTACTTC
TRBJ2-1	-	TRBV24-1	TRBD2	CATSRTSGGLYNEQFF	TGTGCCACCAGTAGGACTAGCGGGGGTCTTTACAATGAGCAGTTCTTC
TRBJ2-3	-	TRBV5-1	TRBD2	CASSWGLAGGPDTQYF	TGCGCCAGCAGCTGGGGACTAGCGGGAGGCCCAGATACGCAGTATTTT
TRBJ1-1	-	TRBV2	-	CTSRRERGNTEAFF	TGTACCAGCAGGAGGGAAAGGGGGAACACTGAAGCTTTCTTT
TRBJ1-2	-	TRBV27	-	CASSLSGYIGYTF	TGTGCCAGCAGTTTATCCGGTTACATAGGCTACACCTTC
TRBJ2-7	few	TRBV7-9	TRBD1	CASSRGQIYEQYF	TGTGCCAGCAGCCGGGGACAGATCTACGAGCAGTACTTC
TRBJ2-1	few	TRBV7-2	TRBD1	CASSFRTGRRYNEQFF	TGTGCCAGCAGCTTTCGGACAGGGCGAAGATACAATGAGCAGTTCTTC